Listed below are T cell receptor beta chains from one sample, sequenced in a study of shared clonotypes between healthy human individuals. Using immunoSEQ multiplex PCR, the repertoire was profiled, and TCRdb retains in-frame clones only, with some absent. The table records about 1 million clones, about 75% of them present only once. Material for sequencing was memory CD4+ T cells sorted from blood. These receptors all come from a man younger than 35 in good health. Each CDR3 is given with its conserved first and last residue. The D gene is left open where the match is weak. A row's size may be missing; if present it is once, few, many or a size class.

>.|TRBV9|.|TRBJ1-4|13
TGTGCCAGCAGCGTAGACGGGATCGAAAAACTGTTTTTT
CASSVDGIEKLFF
>.|TRBV7-2|TRBD2|TRBJ2-5|14
TGTGCCAGCAGCTTATTGCGGGGGGTAGGGACCCAGTACTTC
CASSLLRGVGTQYF
>few|TRBV27|.|TRBJ1-1|16
TGTGCCAGCAGTTTGGCTTTGGGGGGCGCGGGGACTGAAGCTTTCTTT
CASSLALGGAGTEAFF
>.|TRBV7-8|TRBD1|TRBJ1-2|15
TGTGCCAGCAGCTACACGGGACAGGGGACCGGTGGCTACACCTTC
CASSYTGQGTGGYTF
>.|TRBV2|.|TRBJ2-2|14
TGTGCCAGCAGTGTTCAGATGAACACCGGGGAGCTGTTTTTT
CASSVQMNTGELFF
>.|TRBV5-4|.|TRBJ2-7|15
TGTGCCAGCAGCTCCACAGCGGGTCCCTCCTACGAGCAGTACTTC
CASSSTAGPSYEQYF
>few|TRBV30|.|TRBJ2-2|14
TGTGCCCTCCGGAGGGCAGGGAGGACCGGGGAGCTGTTTTTT
CALRRAGRTGELFF
>.|TRBV18|TRBD1|TRBJ2-7|14
TGTGCCAGCTCAACTCGACAGGGACCCTACGAGCAGTACTTC
CASSTRQGPYEQYF
>few|TRBV7-8|TRBD1|TRBJ1-5|17
TGTGCCAGCAGCCCCAGGACAGGACGATCCGTCAATCAGCCCCAGCATTTT
CASSPRTGRSVNQPQHF
>.|TRBV18|.|TRBJ1-2|15
TGTGCCAGCTCACCACCGCCGGCCGGGCTGTATGGCTACACCTTC
CASSPPPAGLYGYTF
>.|TRBV6-5|.|TRBJ1-6|15
TGTGCCAGCAGTTACTCGGGAACATCGGAATCACCCCTCCACTTT
CASSYSGTSESPLHF
>.|TRBV5-4|.|TRBJ1-2|13
TGTGCCAGCAGCTTAGATCAGAACTATGGCTACACCTTC
CASSLDQNYGYTF
>.|TRBV14|.|TRBJ2-3|15
TGTGCCAGCAGCCAAGGAGGCACCTTCACAGATACGCAGTATTTT
CASSQGGTFTDTQYF
>.|TRBV6-6|.|TRBJ2-2|16
TGTGCCAGCAGTTACTCTACGACTAGAGGGACCGGGGAGCTGTTTTTT
CASSYSTTRGTGELFF
>many|TRBV4-3|.|TRBJ1-3|15
TGCGCCAGCAGCCAGAGAATGGGACAAGGAAACACCATATATTTT
CASSQRMGQGNTIYF
>few|TRBV19|.|TRBJ1-1|15
TGTGCCAGTACTTGGCAGCGCGGGGGGAACACTGAAGCTTTCTTT
CASTWQRGGNTEAFF
>few|TRBV9|.|TRBJ2-2|15
TGTGCCAGCAGCGTGGGACTTCAGAACACCGGGGAGCTGTTTTTT
CASSVGLQNTGELFF
>.|TRBV4-1|TRBD1|TRBJ1-2|14
TGCGCCAGCAGCTCTGGGACAGGGATGTATGGCTACACCTTC
CASSSGTGMYGYTF
>once|TRBV4-1|.|TRBJ1-2|15
TGCGCCAGCAGCCTTCAGGGGTCCCCCCTCTATGGCTACACCTTC
CASSLQGSPLYGYTF
>.|TRBV4-1|.|TRBJ2-1|17
TGCGCCAGCAGCCAAGTAGTGCTTGGTAAAGGTCTCGGGGAGCAGTTCTTC
CASSQVVLGKGLGEQFF
>.|TRBV5-8|.|TRBJ1-1|13
TGTGCCAGCAGCTTGGAGGTGCGGACTGAAGCTTTCTTT
CASSLEVRTEAFF
>.|TRBV5-1|.|TRBJ2-1|14
TGCGCCAGCAGCGCAACCGGGACCCCCAATGAGCAGTTCTTC
CASSATGTPNEQFF
>.|TRBV14|.|TRBJ1-3|15
TGTGCCAGCAGCCAAGCGGGGATCGCTGGAAACACCATATATTTT
CASSQAGIAGNTIYF
>.|TRBV30|TRBD2|TRBJ2-5|13
TGTGCCTGGTCCGGGACTAACCAAGAGACCCAGTACTTC
CAWSGTNQETQYF
>.|TRBV10-2|.|TRBJ1-2|12
TGCGCCAGCACGAGGGATAACTATGGCTACACCTTC
CASTRDNYGYTF
>.|TRBV29-1|.|TRBJ2-5|13
TGCAGCGCCATAAAGGGTAACCAAGAGACCCAGTACTTC
CSAIKGNQETQYF
>.|TRBV5-1|.|TRBJ1-2|12
TGTGCCAGCAGCTTGACAGACTATGGCTACACCTTC
CASSLTDYGYTF
>.|TRBV6-1|.|TRBJ2-1|10
TGTGCCAGCAGTGAACCCAGGGGCTTCTTC
CASSEPRGFF
>.|TRBV6-6|.|TRBJ1-2|15
TGTGCCAGCAGTCTAACGGACAGATCTAACTATGGCTACACCTTC
CASSLTDRSNYGYTF
>few|TRBV6-1|.|TRBJ1-2|13
TGTGCCAGCAGTACGGACAGATACGAGGGCTACACCTTC
CASSTDRYEGYTF
>.|TRBV7-8|.|TRBJ1-3|15
TGTGCCAGCAGCTTAGCAGGTTCACCTGGAAACACCATATATTTT
CASSLAGSPGNTIYF
>.|TRBV2|TRBD2|TRBJ2-3|20
TGTGCCAGCATATCATTGTCGGGAGCGGGAGTGGGAGTTGGCACAGATACGCAGTATTTT
CASISLSGAGVGVGTDTQYF
>once|TRBV4-1|.|TRBJ2-7|16
TGCGCCAGCAGCCAAGATCTCGCCGTCAGCTCCTACGAGCAGTACTTC
CASSQDLAVSSYEQYF
>once|TRBV6-5|.|TRBJ1-4|13
TGTGCCAGCAGTGACAGAATTAGTGAAAAACTGTTTTTT
CASSDRISEKLFF
>.|TRBV5-4|TRBD1|TRBJ1-1|16
TGTGCCAGCAGACAACAGGGGGCCCTAGTAAACACTGAAGCTTTCTTT
CASRQQGALVNTEAFF
>.|TRBV19|TRBD1|TRBJ1-5|18
TGTGCCAGTAGTACCCCGGGCAGGGGGCGGGATAGCAATCAGCCCCAGCATTTT
CASSTPGRGRDSNQPQHF
>many|TRBV6-1|TRBD2|TRBJ2-2|15
TGTGCCAGCAGTGAAGGGACTAGGAACACCGGGGAGCTGTTTTTT
CASSEGTRNTGELFF
>.|TRBV10-3|.|TRBJ1-3|15
TGTGCCATCAGTCAGGAATCTGGCTCTGGAAACACCATATATTTT
CAISQESGSGNTIYF
>.|TRBV5-1|TRBD1|TRBJ1-4|16
TGCGCCAGCAGCCCTCCCAACAGGGGACAAAATGAAAAACTGTTTTTT
CASSPPNRGQNEKLFF
>.|TRBV28|.|TRBJ2-5|13
TGTGCCAGCAAGGGCCCCAGCGGCGAGACCCAGTACTTC
CASKGPSGETQYF
>few|TRBV29-1|TRBD1|TRBJ2-7|12
TGCAGCCTATGGGACAGGACCCACGAGCAGTACTTC
CSLWDRTHEQYF
>.|TRBV27|.|TRBJ1-1|13
TGTGCCAGCTGGGGGGGAGGGGACACTGAAGCTTTCTTT
CASWGGGDTEAFF
>.|TRBV6-4|.|TRBJ2-4|17
TGTGCCAGCAGTGACTCGAAGACTGAACTAGCCAAAAACATTCAGTACTTC
CASSDSKTELAKNIQYF